A selection of T cell receptor beta chains follows, all from one sample in a study of CD8 T cells in Susac syndrome. TCRdb processed the immunoSEQ multiplex PCR reads anew with MiXCR; each CDR3 protein has one entry. Among 180,000 or so distinct CDR3 sequences listed, 95% were seen once. Specimen: CD4+ T cells from PBMCs. The receptors were sampled from a human donor with multiple sclerosis. Both conserved end residues are part of each CDR3. Fields, in order: J gene, V gene, clone size, D gene, CDR3 protein, CDR3 DNA. D genes are given only for firm matches. Size tells how often a clone was seen (once, few, many) or the class of an expanded clone, and some rows leave it out.

j_gene: TRBJ1-1; v_gene: TRBV20-1; abundance: NA; d_gene: NA; CDR3aa: CSASRVLNTEAFF; CDR3nt: TGCAGTGCGAGCCGGGTTCTGAACACTGAAGCTTTCTTT
j_gene: TRBJ1-1; v_gene: TRBV30; abundance: NA; d_gene: NA; CDR3aa: CAWRATGTSWSEAFF; CDR3nt: TGTGCCTGGAGGGCAACCGGGACGAGTTGGAGTGAAGCTTTCTTT
j_gene: TRBJ2-1; v_gene: TRBV3-1; abundance: NA; d_gene: TRBD2; CDR3aa: CASSRLAGYEQFF; CDR3nt: TGTGCCAGCAGCCGCCTAGCGGGGTATGAGCAGTTCTTC
j_gene: TRBJ1-4; v_gene: TRBV4-3; abundance: NA; d_gene: TRBD1; CDR3aa: CASSQDKGTVNEKLFF; CDR3nt: TGCGCCAGCAGCCAAGATAAAGGGACAGTTAATGAAAAACTGTTTTTT
j_gene: TRBJ2-7; v_gene: TRBV30; abundance: NA; d_gene: TRBD1; CDR3aa: CAWNRDRGLAYEQYF; CDR3nt: TGTGCCTGGAATCGGGACAGGGGACTAGCCTACGAGCAGTACTTC
j_gene: TRBJ2-4; v_gene: TRBV6-5; abundance: NA; d_gene: NA; CDR3aa: CASSYSSGEGTKNIQYF; CDR3nt: TGTGCCAGCAGTTACTCTTCAGGGGAGGGGACCAAAAACATTCAGTACTTC
j_gene: TRBJ2-3; v_gene: TRBV19; abundance: NA; d_gene: TRBD2; CDR3aa: CATARGITDTQYF; CDR3nt: TGTGCCACTGCGCGGGGGATCACAGATACGCAGTATTTT
j_gene: TRBJ2-3; v_gene: TRBV5-1; abundance: NA; d_gene: NA; CDR3aa: CASSLEGQHTDTQYF; CDR3nt: TGCGCCAGCAGCTTGGAGGGACAACACACAGATACGCAGTATTTT
j_gene: TRBJ2-5; v_gene: TRBV29-1; abundance: NA; d_gene: NA; CDR3aa: CSVAQGVQETQYF; CDR3nt: TGCAGCGTTGCACAGGGCGTACAAGAGACCCAGTACTTC
j_gene: TRBJ2-3; v_gene: TRBV4-1; abundance: NA; d_gene: NA; CDR3aa: CASSQDRGGADTQYF; CDR3nt: TGCGCCAGCAGCCAAGACCGCGGCGGGGCAGATACGCAGTATTTT
j_gene: TRBJ1-2; v_gene: TRBV15; abundance: NA; d_gene: NA; CDR3aa: CATSSSPNYGYTF; CDR3nt: TGTGCCACCAGCAGCTCCCCAAACTATGGCTACACCTTC
j_gene: TRBJ2-7; v_gene: TRBV20-1; abundance: NA; d_gene: NA; CDR3aa: CSATGYKPSEQYF; CDR3nt: TGCAGTGCTACCGGTTACAAGCCTTCCGAGCAGTACTTC
j_gene: TRBJ2-3; v_gene: TRBV6-5; abundance: NA; d_gene: TRBD2; CDR3aa: CASSYSGTSGGKYF; CDR3nt: TGTGCCAGCAGTTACAGTGGGACTAGCGGGGGGAAGTATTTT
j_gene: TRBJ2-7; v_gene: TRBV14; abundance: NA; d_gene: TRBD1; CDR3aa: CASSHGDRGSYEQYF; CDR3nt: TGTGCCAGCAGCCATGGGGACAGGGGATCCTACGAGCAGTACTTC
j_gene: TRBJ2-5; v_gene: TRBV24-1; abundance: once; d_gene: NA; CDR3aa: CATSDRTGRVGETQYF; CDR3nt: TGTGCCACCAGTGATCGGACGGGTCGCGTAGGAGAGACCCAGTACTTC
j_gene: TRBJ2-2; v_gene: TRBV29-1; abundance: NA; d_gene: NA; CDR3aa: CSARPNTGELFF; CDR3nt: TGCAGCGCCCGGCCAAACACCGGGGAGCTGTTTTTT
j_gene: TRBJ1-5; v_gene: TRBV27; abundance: NA; d_gene: NA; CDR3aa: CASSLGGSGNQPQHF; CDR3nt: TGTGCCAGCAGTTTAGGAGGTTCCGGCAATCAGCCCCAGCATTTT
j_gene: TRBJ2-7; v_gene: TRBV7-2; abundance: once; d_gene: NA; CDR3aa: CASSLDSGYEQYF; CDR3nt: TGTGCCAGCAGCTTAGACAGTGGTTACGAGCAGTACTTC
j_gene: TRBJ2-1; v_gene: TRBV18; abundance: once; d_gene: NA; CDR3aa: CASSAGAGNREQFF; CDR3nt: TGTGCCAGCTCCGCTGGGGCGGGGAACAGGGAGCAGTTCTTC
j_gene: TRBJ2-7; v_gene: TRBV20-1; abundance: NA; d_gene: TRBD1; CDR3aa: CSAPPGQGALKSYEQYF; CDR3nt: TGCAGTGCTCCCCCGGGACAGGGGGCCCTTAAATCCTACGAGCAGTACTTC
j_gene: TRBJ2-5; v_gene: TRBV11-2; abundance: NA; d_gene: TRBD2; CDR3aa: CASSFRGGRETQYF; CDR3nt: TGTGCCAGCAGCTTCCGCGGGGGGAGGGAGACCCAGTACTTC
j_gene: TRBJ2-1; v_gene: TRBV7-9; abundance: NA; d_gene: TRBD2; CDR3aa: CASSSLGAGGAGEQFF; CDR3nt: TGTGCCAGCAGCAGCTTAGGCGCGGGGGGTGCCGGAGAGCAGTTCTTC
j_gene: TRBJ2-1; v_gene: TRBV29-1; abundance: NA; d_gene: NA; CDR3aa: CSVEYRGRDLRQFF; CDR3nt: TGCAGCGTTGAATATCGGGGCAGGGACTTAAGGCAGTTCTTC
j_gene: TRBJ2-7; v_gene: TRBV20-1; abundance: NA; d_gene: NA; CDR3aa: CSARPPGGRDYEQYF; CDR3nt: TGCAGTGCTAGGCCTCCCGGAGGCAGAGACTACGAGCAGTACTTC
j_gene: TRBJ2-3; v_gene: TRBV20-1; abundance: NA; d_gene: NA; CDR3aa: CSARDSGRAGRSTQYF; CDR3nt: TGCAGTGCTAGAGATAGTGGCAGGGCTGGGCGAAGTACGCAGTATTTT
j_gene: TRBJ1-1; v_gene: TRBV4-3; abundance: once; d_gene: NA; CDR3aa: CASSSIPGSEVFF; CDR3nt: TGCGCCAGCAGCTCCATTCCCGGGTCTGAAGTTTTCTTT
j_gene: TRBJ1-2; v_gene: TRBV6-2/TRBV6-3; abundance: NA; d_gene: NA; CDR3aa: CASSYVHYGYTF; CDR3nt: TGTGCCAGCAGTTACGTCCACTATGGCTACACCTTC
j_gene: TRBJ2-2; v_gene: TRBV6-6; abundance: NA; d_gene: NA; CDR3aa: CASSYMGGTGELFF; CDR3nt: TGTGCCAGCAGTTACATGGGAGGCACCGGGGAGCTGTTTTTT
j_gene: TRBJ2-7; v_gene: TRBV29-1; abundance: NA; d_gene: TRBD1; CDR3aa: CSVVQGSYEQYF; CDR3nt: TGCAGCGTTGTACAGGGGTCCTACGAGCAGTACTTC
j_gene: TRBJ1-1; v_gene: TRBV30; abundance: NA; d_gene: NA; CDR3aa: CALAGVGAFF; CDR3nt: TGTGCCCTGGCGGGGGTGGGAGCTTTCTTT
j_gene: TRBJ1-6; v_gene: TRBV7-8; abundance: NA; d_gene: TRBD1; CDR3aa: CASSQDRGVHSPLHF; CDR3nt: TGTGCCAGCAGCCAGGACAGGGGGGTCCATTCACCCCTCCACTTT
j_gene: TRBJ2-3; v_gene: TRBV29-1; abundance: once; d_gene: NA; CDR3aa: CSVEDRRGSTDTQYF; CDR3nt: TGCAGCGTTGAAGATCGACGGGGTAGCACAGATACGCAGTATTTT
j_gene: TRBJ1-1; v_gene: TRBV28; abundance: NA; d_gene: NA; CDR3aa: CASSLYGRANTEAFF; CDR3nt: TGTGCCAGCAGTCTATACGGGAGGGCCAACACTGAAGCTTTCTTT
j_gene: TRBJ2-7; v_gene: TRBV30; abundance: NA; d_gene: NA; CDR3aa: CAWRLEGEQYF; CDR3nt: TGTGCCTGGAGGTTGGAGGGGGAGCAGTACTTC
j_gene: TRBJ2-7; v_gene: TRBV28; abundance: NA; d_gene: TRBD1; CDR3aa: CASAAPGTAQYEQYF; CDR3nt: TGTGCCAGCGCCGCACCGGGGACAGCCCAGTACGAGCAGTACTTC
j_gene: TRBJ2-3; v_gene: TRBV27; abundance: NA; d_gene: NA; CDR3aa: CASSPRKGGHLTDTQYF; CDR3nt: TGTGCCAGCAGCCCCCGGAAGGGGGGCCACCTCACAGATACGCAGTATTTT
j_gene: TRBJ1-2; v_gene: TRBV30; abundance: NA; d_gene: NA; CDR3aa: CAWSGLVYGYTF; CDR3nt: TGTGCCTGGAGTGGGTTGGTCTATGGCTACACCTTC
j_gene: TRBJ2-5; v_gene: TRBV29-1; abundance: NA; d_gene: TRBD2; CDR3aa: CSGGRGAETQYF; CDR3nt: TGCAGCGGCGGGAGAGGCGCAGAGACCCAGTACTTC
j_gene: TRBJ2-7; v_gene: TRBV2; abundance: NA; d_gene: NA; CDR3aa: CASRSDGLGEQYF; CDR3nt: TGTGCCAGCAGATCGGACGGTCTTGGAGAGCAGTACTTC
j_gene: TRBJ2-1; v_gene: TRBV12-3/TRBV12-4; abundance: NA; d_gene: TRBD2; CDR3aa: CASSLRSGIYNEQFF; CDR3nt: TGTGCCAGCAGTTTGAGAAGCGGGATTTACAATGAGCAGTTCTTC
j_gene: TRBJ2-3; v_gene: TRBV10-2; abundance: NA; d_gene: TRBD2; CDR3aa: CAAGGPEQYF; CDR3nt: TGCGCCGCGGGGGGACCCGAACAGTATTTT
j_gene: TRBJ2-7; v_gene: TRBV5-6; abundance: NA; d_gene: NA; CDR3aa: CASSPIGGAREQYF; CDR3nt: TGTGCCAGCAGCCCTATTGGGGGGGCGCGAGAGCAGTACTTC
j_gene: TRBJ2-5; v_gene: TRBV2; abundance: NA; d_gene: NA; CDR3aa: CASSSRRTQETQYF; CDR3nt: TGTGCCAGCAGTTCGAGGCGGACACAAGAGACCCAGTACTTC
j_gene: TRBJ2-1; v_gene: TRBV18; abundance: NA; d_gene: NA; CDR3aa: CASSPPGQAFNEQFF; CDR3nt: TGTGCCAGCTCACCACCGGGACAAGCCTTTAATGAGCAGTTCTTC
j_gene: TRBJ2-4; v_gene: TRBV21-1; abundance: NA; d_gene: NA; CDR3aa: CASRRSTVRAKNIQYF; CDR3nt: TGTGCCAGCAGGAGGTCAACTGTGAGGGCCAAAAACATTCAGTACTTC
j_gene: TRBJ1-6; v_gene: TRBV4-2; abundance: NA; d_gene: NA; CDR3aa: CASSQEGRSPLHF; CDR3nt: TGTGCCAGCAGCCAAGAGGGGCGATCACCCCTCCACTTT
j_gene: TRBJ2-3; v_gene: TRBV30; abundance: NA; d_gene: TRBD1; CDR3aa: CARGRGDRGGDTQYF; CDR3nt: TGTGCCCGGGGCCGTGGGGACAGGGGGGGAGATACGCAGTATTTT
j_gene: TRBJ2-7; v_gene: TRBV4-1; abundance: NA; d_gene: TRBD1; CDR3aa: CASSPYRGVGQYF; CDR3nt: TGCGCCAGCAGCCCGTACAGGGGGGTCGGGCAGTACTTC
j_gene: TRBJ2-2; v_gene: TRBV30; abundance: NA; d_gene: NA; CDR3aa: CAWSKGLRTGELFF; CDR3nt: TGTGCCTGGAGTAAGGGACTGCGCACCGGGGAGCTGTTTTTT